Reported below is one T cell receptor beta chain. CDR3 length: 12 residues. The germline V gene has CDR1 PRHDT and CDR2 FYEKMQ (reference sequence). V lost 5 bases, J lost 8 bases, and 10 bases lay in between. Survey-level immunoSEQ v3.0 assays were run. Clones were read by immunoSEQ multiplex PCR, and TCRdb kept only the in-frame ones, dropping some. The repertoire holds about 40,000 clones, 75% to 90% seen once, with roughly 5.7% in the top ten. This record comes from a study of long-term antiretroviral therapy in people with HIV. Study context: The earliest samples came about a decade before the 2015 immediate-ART recommendation.

The source of this sequence is a woman in her forties or fifties with HIV. The chain combines TRBV13 with TRBJ2-1; D remains unclear. The source was unsorted PBMCs, collected 3.1 years after starting antiretroviral therapy. DNA for the CDR3: TGTGCCAGCAGCCCTTCATCCGATGAGCAGTTCTTC. Amino acid sequence: CASSPSSDEQFF.